This T cell receptor beta chain appears in the sequencing data of a study of metastatic and nonmetastatic thyroid tumors. Looking at the study overall: Comparison of repertoires was carried out across blood and tumor or nodule tissue from malignant and benign thyroid patients.

Losses at the gene ends were 6 bases for V and 5 bases for J; bases not matched to a gene: 6. CDR3 length equals 14 residues. Germline values: CDR1 ENHRY, CDR2 SYGVKD. Study-wide points: It was reportedly found that TCR beta diversity was significantly higher in malignant thyroid tumors than in benign nodules, a difference seen in both blood and tumor samples.

Before thyroid surgery, none of the patients had received any treatment. TCRdb redid the clone calls on the PCR reads using MiXCR. The data show approximately 84,000 clones, with 15% seen just once and 3.6% held by the top ten. There are many counts of this clone. The antigen remains unidentified. The chain links TRBV10-3 to TRBJ2-3; 9 bases agree with TRBD1. This clonotype was obtained from a female donor with papillary thyroid cancer or a benign thyroid nodule (not recorded which). Some clones in this sample may be carry-over from other donors' samples. The source material was blood. The DNA for the CDR3 is TGTGCCATCAGGCCGGGACAGGGAGGAGATACGCAGTATTTT. Its translation is CAIRPGQGGDTQYF.